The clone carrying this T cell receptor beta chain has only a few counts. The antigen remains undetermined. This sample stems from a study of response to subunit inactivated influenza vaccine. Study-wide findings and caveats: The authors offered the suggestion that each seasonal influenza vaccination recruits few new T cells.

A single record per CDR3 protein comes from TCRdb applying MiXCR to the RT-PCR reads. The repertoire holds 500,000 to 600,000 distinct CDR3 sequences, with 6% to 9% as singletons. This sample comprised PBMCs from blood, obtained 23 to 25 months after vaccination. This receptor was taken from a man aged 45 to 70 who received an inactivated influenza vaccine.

This chain's CDR3 is CSAHSGGAYEQYF. For the CDR3, the DNA is TGCAGTGCTCATAGCGGGGGGGCCTACGAGCAGTACTTC. The chain couples TRBV20-1 to TRBJ2-7; TRBD2 agrees at 11 bases. CDR3 length: 13 amino acids. Germline V lookup: CDR1 DFQATT, CDR2 SNEGSKA (reference sequence). V shed 5 bases, J shed 2 bases, and the junction held 2 bases outside the gene matches.